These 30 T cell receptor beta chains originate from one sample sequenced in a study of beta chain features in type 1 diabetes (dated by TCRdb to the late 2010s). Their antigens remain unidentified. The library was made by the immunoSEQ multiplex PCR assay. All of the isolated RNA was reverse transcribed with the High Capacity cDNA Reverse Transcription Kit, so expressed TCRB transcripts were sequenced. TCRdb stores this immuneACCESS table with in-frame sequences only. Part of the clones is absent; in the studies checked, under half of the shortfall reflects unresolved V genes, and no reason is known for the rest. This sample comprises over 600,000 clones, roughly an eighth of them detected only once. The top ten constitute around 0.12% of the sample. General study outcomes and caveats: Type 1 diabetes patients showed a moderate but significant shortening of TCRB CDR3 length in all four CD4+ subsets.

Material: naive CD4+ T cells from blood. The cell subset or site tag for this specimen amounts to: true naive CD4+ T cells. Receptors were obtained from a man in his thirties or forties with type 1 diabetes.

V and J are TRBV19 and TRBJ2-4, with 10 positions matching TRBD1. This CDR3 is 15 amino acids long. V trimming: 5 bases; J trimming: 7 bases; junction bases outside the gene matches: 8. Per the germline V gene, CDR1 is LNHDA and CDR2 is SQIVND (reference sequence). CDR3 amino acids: CASSPGTGAGNIQYF. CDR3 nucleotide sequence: TGTGCCAGTAGTCCCGGGACAGGGGCTGGCAACATTCAGTACTTC.

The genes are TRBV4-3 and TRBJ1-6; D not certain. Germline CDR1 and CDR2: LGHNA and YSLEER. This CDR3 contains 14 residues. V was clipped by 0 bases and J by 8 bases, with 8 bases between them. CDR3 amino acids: CASSQDVGDSPLHF. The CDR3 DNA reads TGCGCCAGCAGCCAAGACGTCGGGGATTCACCCCTCCACTTT.

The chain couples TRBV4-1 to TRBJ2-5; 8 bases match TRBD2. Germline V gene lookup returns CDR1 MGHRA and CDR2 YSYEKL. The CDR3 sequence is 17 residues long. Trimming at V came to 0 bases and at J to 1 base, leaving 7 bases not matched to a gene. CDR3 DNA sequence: TGCGCCAGCAGCCAAGAGAGGGCGGGGGGCTTCCAAGAGACCCAGTACTTC. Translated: CASSQERAGGFQETQYF.

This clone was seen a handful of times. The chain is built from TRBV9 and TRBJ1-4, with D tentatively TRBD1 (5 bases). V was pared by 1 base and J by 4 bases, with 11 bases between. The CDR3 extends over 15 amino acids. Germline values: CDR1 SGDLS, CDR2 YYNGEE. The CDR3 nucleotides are TGTGCCAGCAGCGTATGGGAGGGGATTAATGAAAAACTGTTTTTT. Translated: CASSVWEGINEKLFF.

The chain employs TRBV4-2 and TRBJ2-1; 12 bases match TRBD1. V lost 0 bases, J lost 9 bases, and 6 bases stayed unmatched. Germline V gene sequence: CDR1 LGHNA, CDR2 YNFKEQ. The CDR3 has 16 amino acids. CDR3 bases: TGTGCCAGCAGCCAAGATTCGGGGACAGGGGGCCTTGAGCAGTTCTTC. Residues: CASSQDSGTGGLEQFF.

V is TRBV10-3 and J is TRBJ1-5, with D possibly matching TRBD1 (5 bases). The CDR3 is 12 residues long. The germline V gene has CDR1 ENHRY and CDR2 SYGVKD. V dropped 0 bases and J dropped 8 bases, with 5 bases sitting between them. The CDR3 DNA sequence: TGTGCCATCAGTGAGTCGGGGGAGCCCCAGCATTTT. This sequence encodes CAISESGEPQHF.

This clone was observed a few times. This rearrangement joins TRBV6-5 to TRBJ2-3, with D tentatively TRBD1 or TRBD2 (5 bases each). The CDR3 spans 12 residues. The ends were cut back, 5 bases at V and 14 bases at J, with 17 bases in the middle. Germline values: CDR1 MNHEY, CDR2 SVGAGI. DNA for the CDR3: TGTGCCAGCAGTCGGGACGGCGGCAGGAGGTATTTT. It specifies CASSRDGGRRYF.

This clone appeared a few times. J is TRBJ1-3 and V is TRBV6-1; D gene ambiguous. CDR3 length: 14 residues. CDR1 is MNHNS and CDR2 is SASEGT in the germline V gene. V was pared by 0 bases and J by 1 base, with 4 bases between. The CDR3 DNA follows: TGTGCCAGCAGTGAAGCGATGTCTGGAAACACCATATATTTT. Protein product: CASSEAMSGNTIYF.

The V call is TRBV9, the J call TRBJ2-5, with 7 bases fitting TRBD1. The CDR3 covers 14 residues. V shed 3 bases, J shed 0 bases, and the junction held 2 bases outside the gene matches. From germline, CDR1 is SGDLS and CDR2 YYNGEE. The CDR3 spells CASSAGTDQETQYF. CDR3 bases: TGTGCCAGCAGCGCCGGGACAGACCAAGAGACCCAGTACTTC. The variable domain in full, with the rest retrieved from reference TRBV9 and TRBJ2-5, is DSGVTQTPKHLITATGQRVTLRCSPRSGDLSVYWYQQSLDQGLQFLIQYYNGEERAKGNILERFSAQQFPDLHSELNLSSLELGDSALYFCASSAGTDQETQYFGPGTRLLVL.

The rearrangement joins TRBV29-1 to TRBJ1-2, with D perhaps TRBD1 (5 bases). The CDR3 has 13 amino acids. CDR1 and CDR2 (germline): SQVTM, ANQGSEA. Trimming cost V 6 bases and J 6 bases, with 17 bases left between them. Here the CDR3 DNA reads TGCAGCGTGGCTGCCGGGACTCCTCATGGCTACACCTTC. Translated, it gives CSVAAGTPHGYTF. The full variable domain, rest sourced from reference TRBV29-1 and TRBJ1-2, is SAVISQKPSRDICQRGTSLTIQCQVDSQVTMMFWYRQQPGQSLTLIATANQGSEATYESGFVIDKFPISRPNLTFSTLTVSNMSPEDSSIYLCSVAAGTPHGYTFGSGTRLTVV.

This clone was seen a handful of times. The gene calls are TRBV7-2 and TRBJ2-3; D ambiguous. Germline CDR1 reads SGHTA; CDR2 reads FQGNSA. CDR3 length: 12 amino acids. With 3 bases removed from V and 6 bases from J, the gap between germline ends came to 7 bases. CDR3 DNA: TGTGCCAGCAGCTTCACTGCGGATACGCAGTATTTT. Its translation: CASSFTADTQYF.

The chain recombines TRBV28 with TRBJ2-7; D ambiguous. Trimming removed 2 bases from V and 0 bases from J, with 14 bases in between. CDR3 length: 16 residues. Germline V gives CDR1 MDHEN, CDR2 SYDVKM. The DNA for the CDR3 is TGTGCCAGCAGTTTACCTTTGGGGTCCCTCTCCTACGAGCAGTACTTC. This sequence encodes CASSLPLGSLSYEQYF.

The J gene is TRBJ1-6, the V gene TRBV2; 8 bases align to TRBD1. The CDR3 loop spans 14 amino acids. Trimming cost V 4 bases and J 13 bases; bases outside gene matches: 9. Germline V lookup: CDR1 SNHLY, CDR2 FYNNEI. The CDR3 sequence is CASSGGTGSGPLHF. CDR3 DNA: TGTGCCAGCAGTGGGGGGACAGGCAGCGGCCCCCTCCACTTT.

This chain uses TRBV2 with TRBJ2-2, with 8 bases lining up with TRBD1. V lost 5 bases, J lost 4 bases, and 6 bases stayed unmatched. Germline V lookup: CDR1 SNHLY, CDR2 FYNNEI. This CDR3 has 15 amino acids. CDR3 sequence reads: CASSPRTGPTGELFF. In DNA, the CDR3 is TGTGCCAGCAGTCCCCGGACAGGGCCCACCGGGGAGCTGTTTTTT.

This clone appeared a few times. The CDR3 reads CASSPSGGPGTGELFF. For the CDR3, the DNA is TGTGCCAGCAGTCCCAGCGGGGGCCCGGGAACCGGGGAGCTGTTTTTT. This chain connects TRBV6-4 to TRBJ2-2, with 8 bases aligning to TRBD2. Germline V gene sequence: CDR1 MRHNA, CDR2 SNTAGT. The CDR3 is 16 residues long. The ends lost 5 bases at V and 5 bases at J; junction bases unmatched: 10.

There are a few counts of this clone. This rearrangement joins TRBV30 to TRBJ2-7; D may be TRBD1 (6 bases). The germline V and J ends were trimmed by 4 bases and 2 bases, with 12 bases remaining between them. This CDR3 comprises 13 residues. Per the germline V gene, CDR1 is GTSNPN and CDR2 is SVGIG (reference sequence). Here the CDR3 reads CAWNSRGAYEQYF. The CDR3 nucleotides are TGTGCCTGGAATTCCAGGGGAGCCTACGAGCAGTACTTC.

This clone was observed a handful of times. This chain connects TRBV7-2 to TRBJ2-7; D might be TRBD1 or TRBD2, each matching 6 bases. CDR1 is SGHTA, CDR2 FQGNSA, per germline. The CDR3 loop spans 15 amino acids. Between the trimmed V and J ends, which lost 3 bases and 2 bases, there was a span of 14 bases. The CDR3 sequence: CASSFEGGNPYEQYF. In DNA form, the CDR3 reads TGTGCCAGCAGCTTCGAGGGGGGAAATCCCTACGAGCAGTACTTC.

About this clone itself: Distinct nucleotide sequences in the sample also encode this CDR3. Written as DNA, the CDR3 is TGCGCCAGCAGCTCCAGGGAGGGGTATGGCTACACCTTC. It translates to CASSSREGYGYTF. The gene calls are TRBV5-1 and TRBJ1-2; possible D gene TRBD1, 5 bases. Germline assignment: CDR1 SGHRS and CDR2 YFSETQ. Deletions cut 3 bases from V and 5 bases from J, with 11 bases between. The CDR3 contains 13 residues.

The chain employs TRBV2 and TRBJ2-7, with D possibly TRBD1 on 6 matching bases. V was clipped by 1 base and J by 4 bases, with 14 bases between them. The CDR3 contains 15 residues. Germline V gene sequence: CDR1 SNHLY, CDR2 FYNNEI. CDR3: CASSEEGVYPYEQYF. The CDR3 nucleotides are TGTGCCAGCAGTGAAGAGGGGGTTTACCCGTACGAGCAGTACTTC.

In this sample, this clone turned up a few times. Here the CDR3 reads CASSQSVQPYNEQFF. The CDR3, as DNA: TGCGCCAGCAGTCAATCGGTCCAGCCCTACAATGAGCAGTTCTTC. This chain joins TRBV23-1 and TRBJ2-1; no clear D. TRBV23-1 is noted as an ORF with a role that remains uncertain. The V end lost 0 bases, the J end lost 2 bases, and 8 bases lay between the germline ends. This CDR3 contains 15 residues.

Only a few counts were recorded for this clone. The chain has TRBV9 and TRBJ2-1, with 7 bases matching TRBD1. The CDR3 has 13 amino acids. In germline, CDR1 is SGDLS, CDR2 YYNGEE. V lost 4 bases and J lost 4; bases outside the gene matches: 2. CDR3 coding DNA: TGTGCCAGCAGCCTGGGACAGTACAATGAGCAGTTCTTC. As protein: CASSLGQYNEQFF.

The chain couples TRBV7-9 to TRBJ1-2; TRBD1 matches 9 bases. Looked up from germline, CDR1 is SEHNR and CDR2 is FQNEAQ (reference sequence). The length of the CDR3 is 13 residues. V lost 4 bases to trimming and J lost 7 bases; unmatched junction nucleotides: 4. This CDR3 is CASSWDRDGGYTF. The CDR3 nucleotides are TGTGCCAGCAGCTGGGACAGGGATGGTGGCTACACCTTC. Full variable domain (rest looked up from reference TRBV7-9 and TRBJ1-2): DTGVSQNPRHKITKRGQNVTFRCDPISEHNRLYWYRQTLGQGPEFLTYFQNEAQLEKSRLLSDRFSAERPKGSFSTLEIQRTEQGDSAMYLCASSWDRDGGYTFGSGTRLTVV.

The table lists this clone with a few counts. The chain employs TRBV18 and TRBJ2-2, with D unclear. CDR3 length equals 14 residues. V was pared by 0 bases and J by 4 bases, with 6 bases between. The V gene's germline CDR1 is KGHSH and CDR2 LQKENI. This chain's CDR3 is CASSPPRFTGELFF. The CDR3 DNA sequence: TGTGCCAGCTCACCACCTCGGTTCACCGGGGAGCTGTTTTTT.

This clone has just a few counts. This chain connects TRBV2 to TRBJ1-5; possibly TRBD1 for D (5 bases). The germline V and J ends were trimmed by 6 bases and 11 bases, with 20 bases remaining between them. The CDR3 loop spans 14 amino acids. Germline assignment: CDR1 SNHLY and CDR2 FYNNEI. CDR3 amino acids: CASSGTATRATQHF. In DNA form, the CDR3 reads TGTGCCAGCAGCGGGACGGCCACTCGGGCGACCCAGCATTTT.

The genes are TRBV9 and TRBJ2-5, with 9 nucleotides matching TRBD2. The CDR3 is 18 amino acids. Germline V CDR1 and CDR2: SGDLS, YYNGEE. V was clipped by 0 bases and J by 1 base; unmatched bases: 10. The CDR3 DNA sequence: TGTGCCAGCAGCGTAGGAAGAGCGGGGGGACGAACCCAAGAGACCCAGTACTTC. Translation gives CASSVGRAGGRTQETQYF.

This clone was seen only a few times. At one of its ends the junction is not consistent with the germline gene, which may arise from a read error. The chain's CDR3 is CASSSQGSETQYF. CDR3 DNA: TGTGCTAGCAGCTCCCAGGGTAGCGAGACCCAGTACTTC. The chain joins TRBV7-7 to TRBJ2-5; D possibly corresponds to TRBD1 (5 bases). Germline V lookup: CDR1 SSHAT, CDR2 FNYEAQ (reference sequence). The CDR3 contains 13 residues.

The CDR3 sequence: CASSGGRDSPLHF. The DNA for the CDR3 is TGTGCCAGCAGCGGTGGTAGGGATTCACCCCTCCACTTT. The rearrangement uses TRBV2 and TRBJ1-6; the D is unclear. Germline V gene sequence: CDR1 SNHLY, CDR2 FYNNEI. V dropped 6 bases and J dropped 8 bases, with 11 bases sitting between them. The CDR3 has 13 residues.

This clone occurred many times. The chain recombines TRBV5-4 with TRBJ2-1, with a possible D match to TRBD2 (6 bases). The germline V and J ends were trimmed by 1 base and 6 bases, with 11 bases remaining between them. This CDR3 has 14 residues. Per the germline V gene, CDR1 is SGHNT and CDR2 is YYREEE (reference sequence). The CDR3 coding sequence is TGTGCCAGCAGCTTGTGGGACTCTAGCAATGAGCAGTTCTTC. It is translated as CASSLWDSSNEQFF.

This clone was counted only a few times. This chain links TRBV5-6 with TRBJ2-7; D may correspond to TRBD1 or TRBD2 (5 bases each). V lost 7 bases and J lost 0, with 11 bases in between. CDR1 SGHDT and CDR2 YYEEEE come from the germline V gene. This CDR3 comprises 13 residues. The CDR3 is CASGTLSSYEQYF. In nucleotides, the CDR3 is TGTGCCAGCGGGACGTTGAGCTCCTACGAGCAGTACTTC.

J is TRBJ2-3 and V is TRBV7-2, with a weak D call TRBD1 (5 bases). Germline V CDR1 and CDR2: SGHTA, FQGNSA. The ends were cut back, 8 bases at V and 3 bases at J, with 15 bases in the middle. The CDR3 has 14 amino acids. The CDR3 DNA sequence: TGTGCCAGCGGCATAGAAAGGGGAACAGATACGCAGTATTTT. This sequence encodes CASGIERGTDTQYF.